The sequence of this TCR beta chain was determined in a study of blood T cells in healthy people across ages (dated by TCRdb to the mid-2010s). Study-level background: In model experiments, template switching captured about one uniquely barcoded TCR beta cDNA molecule for every two T cells. The donors were split into four age groups: young (average 16 years), middle-aged (nearly 40), aged (more than 55) and long-lived (approximately 80). Using deep sequencing normalized with unique cDNA molecular identifiers, the study measured how TCR beta repertoire diversity changes with age. Using the same blood draw, the study looked at two additional independent replicas of 1 million unique cDNA reads for two donors, one aged 18 to 30 and the other aged 80 or older. General findings and caveats noted by the study authors: Estimates of total diversity from one million sequenced T cells were regarded as lower bounds and underestimates. Donor CMV infection status was unknown, potentially confounding age-related changes in expanded clonotypes. Compared with the aged group, the long-lived group had more naive CD4+ T cells, fewer expanded clones and increased TCR diversity, a pattern suggesting age selection. As age increased, observed TCR beta diversity per million T cells dropped in a roughly linear way, and a significant reduction was already evident by age about 40. A strong correlation was found between observed TCR beta diversity and the percentage of naive T cells measured by flow cytometry. Conclusive comparison of naive and antigen-experienced compartments was prevented by the profiling of bulk unsorted PBMCs.

The germline V gene specifies MDHEN as CDR1 and SYDVKM as CDR2. The CDR3 covers 15 residues, taking in both the cysteine and the phenylalanine. Only CDR3 DNA remains: 45 bases, in frame from the first base. Donors were 39 systemically healthy Caucasian individuals from Russia aged about 6 to 100 years. Approximately 10 milliliters of peripheral blood were collected from each donor into EDTA-treated Vacutainer tubes. Ficoll-Paque density-gradient centrifugation was used to isolate PBMCs, with at least 7 million obtained per sample. Total RNA was extracted from PBMCs with Trizol reagent, with at least 5.5 micrograms obtained per sample. Naive CD45RAhigh/CD27high T cell percentages were measured by flow cytometry on a PBMC aliquot from every donor. This clonotype has only a few counts. The antigen it recognizes is unknown. One end of the junction does not line up with germline, which may come from a read error.

Library creation used 5' RACE. TCRdb lists the instrument as Illumina HiSeq 2500. A second PCR of 7 to 11 cycles was run with a J-beta primer mix and a sample-barcoded 5' primer. A unique molecular identifier was introduced onto each TCR beta cDNA molecule by a template-switch 5' adaptor carrying 12 random nucleotides. Each sample yielded at least 2.5 million CDR3-containing paired-end reads. First-strand cDNA synthesis was performed from all RNA using the Mint cDNA synthesis kit, with priming by a TRBC-specific oligonucleotide. After uracil-DNA glycosylase treatment, a first 18-cycle PCR used universal primers M1SS and BC2_uni_R on all cDNA. Regarding the original processing steps: For normalization, 1 million high-quality reads, each with a distinct molecular identifier, were randomly selected from each sample. Instead of being binned into consensus sequences, reads with shared molecular identifiers were discarded. MiTCR, run with a Q25 quality threshold and the strictest error-elimination algorithm, handled CDR3 identification, clonotype clustering and error correction. Lower-bound total TCR beta diversity was estimated with a nonparametric unseen species model using Euler transformation. TCRdb reran the public reads through fastp at Q25 and MiXCR, keeping productive beta chains. Rows are combined by CDR3 protein, so each entry shows the most common genes and DNA. TCRdb, not the original authors, processed these V and J calls. The sample has over a million distinct CDR3 sequences on record, under 30% of them singletons. About 0.72% of the sample rests with the top ten.

These same data were also listed under a study on T cells of mothers and their children. Per the second study: The donors were nine systemically healthy Caucasian individuals, made up of three mothers and their six children. cDNA synthesis consumed the entire amount of extracted RNA, loaded at about 1.5 ug RNA in each 15 ul reaction. In the second PCR, sample barcodes and 2-4 random nucleotides were introduced via the M1S primer. Over 8.5 million TCR beta CDR3 reads were obtained for each mother, and 2.5 million to 3 million reads were obtained for each child. TCR recombination output is similarly shaped by thymic selection in related and unrelated pairs, with a minor effect exerted by inherited differences. Normalized repertoire overlap was always slightly but never significantly higher in related than unrelated mother-child pairs. No persistent microchimeric T cell clones were found, with a detection sensitivity of approximately 94 clones per million clonotypes. Deep NGS was used in the study to compare the TCR beta repertoires of mothers and children and to look for features that separate related mother-child pairs from unrelated individuals. The mean age was roughly 44 +/- 4 years for the mothers and approximately 11 +/- 4 years for the children. After adapter ligation was performed with NEBNext reagents, the libraries were sequenced on an Illumina HiSeq 2000 with 100+100 nt paired-end reads. To prevent cross-contamination, the mother and child libraries were prepared a month apart and were sequenced in separate runs. Between 500,000 and 2,000,000 distinct TCR beta clonotypes were identified per donor. Naive TCR beta clonotypes were estimated from low-frequency clonotypes matched to each donor's FACS-determined naive share, without sorting.

The TCR sequence derives from a girl aged 2 to 9 in good health. This chain joins TRBV28 to TRBJ2-1; perhaps TRBD1 is the D gene, with 6 bases matching. Input material: blood. In nucleotides, the sequence is TGCGCCAGCAGTCTACCGGGACAATTGAGGGATGAGCGGTTCTTC. Its coded protein is CASSLPGQLRDERFF.